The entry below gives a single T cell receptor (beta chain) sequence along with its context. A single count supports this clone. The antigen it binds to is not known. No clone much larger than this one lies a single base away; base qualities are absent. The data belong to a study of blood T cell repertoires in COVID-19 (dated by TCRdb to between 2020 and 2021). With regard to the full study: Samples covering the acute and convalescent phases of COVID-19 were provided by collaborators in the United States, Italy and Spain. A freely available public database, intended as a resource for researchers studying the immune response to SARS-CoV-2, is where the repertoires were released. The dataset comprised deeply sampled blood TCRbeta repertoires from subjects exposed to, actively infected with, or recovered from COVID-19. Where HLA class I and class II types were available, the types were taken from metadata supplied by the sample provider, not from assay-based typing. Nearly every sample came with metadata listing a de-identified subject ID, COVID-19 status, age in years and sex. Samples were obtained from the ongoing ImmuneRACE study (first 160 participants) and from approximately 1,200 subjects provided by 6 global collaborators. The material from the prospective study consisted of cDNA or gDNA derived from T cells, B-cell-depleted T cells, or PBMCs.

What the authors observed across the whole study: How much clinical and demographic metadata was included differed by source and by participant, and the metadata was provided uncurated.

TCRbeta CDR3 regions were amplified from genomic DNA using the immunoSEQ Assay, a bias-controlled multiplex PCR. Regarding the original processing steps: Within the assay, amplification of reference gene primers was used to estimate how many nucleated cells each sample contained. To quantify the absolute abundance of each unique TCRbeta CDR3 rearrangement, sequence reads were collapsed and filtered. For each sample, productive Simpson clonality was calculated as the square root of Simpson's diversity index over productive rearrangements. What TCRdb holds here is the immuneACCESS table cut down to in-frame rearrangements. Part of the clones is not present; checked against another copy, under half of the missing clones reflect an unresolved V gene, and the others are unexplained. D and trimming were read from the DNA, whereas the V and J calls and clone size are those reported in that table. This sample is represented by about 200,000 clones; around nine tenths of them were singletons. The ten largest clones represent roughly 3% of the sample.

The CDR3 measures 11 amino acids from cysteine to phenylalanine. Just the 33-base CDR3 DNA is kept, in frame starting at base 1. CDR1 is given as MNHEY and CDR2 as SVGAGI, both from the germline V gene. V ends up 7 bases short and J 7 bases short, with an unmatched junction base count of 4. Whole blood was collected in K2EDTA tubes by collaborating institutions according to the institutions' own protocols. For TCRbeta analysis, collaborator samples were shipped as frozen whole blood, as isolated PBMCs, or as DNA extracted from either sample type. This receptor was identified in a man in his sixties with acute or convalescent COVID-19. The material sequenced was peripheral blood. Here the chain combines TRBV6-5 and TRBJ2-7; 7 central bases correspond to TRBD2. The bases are TGTGCCAGCACTCAGGGACTAGAGCAGTACTTC. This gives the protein CASTQGLEQYF.